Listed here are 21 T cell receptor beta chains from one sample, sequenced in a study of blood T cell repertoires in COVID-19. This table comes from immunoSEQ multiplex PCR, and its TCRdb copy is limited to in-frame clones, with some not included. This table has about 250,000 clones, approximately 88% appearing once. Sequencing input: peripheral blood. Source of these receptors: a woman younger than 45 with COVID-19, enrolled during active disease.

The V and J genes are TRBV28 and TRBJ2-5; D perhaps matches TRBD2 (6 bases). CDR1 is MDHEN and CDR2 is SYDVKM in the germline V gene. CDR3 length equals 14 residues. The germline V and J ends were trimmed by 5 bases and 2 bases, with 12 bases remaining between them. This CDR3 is CASSRTIRQETQYF. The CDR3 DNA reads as TGTGCCAGCAGTCGGACTATCCGACAAGAGACCCAGTACTTC.

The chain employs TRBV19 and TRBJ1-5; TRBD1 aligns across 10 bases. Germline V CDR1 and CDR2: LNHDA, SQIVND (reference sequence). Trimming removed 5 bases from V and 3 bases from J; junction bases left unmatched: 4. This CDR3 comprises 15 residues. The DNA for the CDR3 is TGTGCCAGTAGTCGGACAGGGGGGTTCAATCAGCCCCAGCATTTT. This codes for CASSRTGGFNQPQHF.

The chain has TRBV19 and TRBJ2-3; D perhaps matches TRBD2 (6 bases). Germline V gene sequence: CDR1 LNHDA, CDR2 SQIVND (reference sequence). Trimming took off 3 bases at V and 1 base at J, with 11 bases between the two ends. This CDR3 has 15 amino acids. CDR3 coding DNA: TGTGCCAGTAGTATCTATGGCGGGGGCACAGATACGCAGTATTTT. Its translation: CASSIYGGGTDTQYF.

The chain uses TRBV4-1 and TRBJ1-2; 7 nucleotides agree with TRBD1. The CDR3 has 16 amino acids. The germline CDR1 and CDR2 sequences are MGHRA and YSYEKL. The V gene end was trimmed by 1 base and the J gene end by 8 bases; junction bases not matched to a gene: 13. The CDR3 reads CASSQVSIDRVGGYTF. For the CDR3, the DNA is TGCGCCAGCAGCCAAGTATCCATTGACAGGGTGGGGGGCTACACCTTC.

CDR3 nucleotides: TGCGGGGGACAGGGTGATGAAAAACTGTTTTTT. This codes for CGGQGDEKLFF. The chain uses TRBV12-2 and TRBJ1-4; TRBD1 reflects the table's D call only, with no check against the DNA. TRBV12-2 is designated a pseudogene. This CDR3 spans 11 amino acids.

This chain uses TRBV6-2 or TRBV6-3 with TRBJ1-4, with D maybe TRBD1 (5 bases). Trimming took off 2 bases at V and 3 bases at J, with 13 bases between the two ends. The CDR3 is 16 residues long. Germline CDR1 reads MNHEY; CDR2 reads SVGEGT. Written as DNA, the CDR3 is TGTGCCAGCAGTTACGGCCGCCGGGGGGCTAATGAAAAACTGTTTTTT. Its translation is CASSYGRRGANEKLFF.

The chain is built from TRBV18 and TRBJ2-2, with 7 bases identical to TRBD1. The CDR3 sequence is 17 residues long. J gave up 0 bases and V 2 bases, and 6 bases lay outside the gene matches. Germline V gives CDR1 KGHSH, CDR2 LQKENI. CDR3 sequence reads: CASSPNSGQANTGELFF. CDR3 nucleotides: TGTGCCAGCTCACCAAATTCAGGACAGGCGAACACCGGGGAGCTGTTTTTT.

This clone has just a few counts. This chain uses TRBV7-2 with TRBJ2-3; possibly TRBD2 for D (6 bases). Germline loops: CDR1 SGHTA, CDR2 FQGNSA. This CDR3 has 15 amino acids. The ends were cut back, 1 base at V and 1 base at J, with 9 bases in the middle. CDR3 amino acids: CASSLEASGTDTQYF. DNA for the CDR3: TGTGCCAGCAGCTTAGAGGCTAGCGGCACAGATACGCAGTATTTT. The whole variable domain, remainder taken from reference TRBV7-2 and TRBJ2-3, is GAGVSQSPSNKVTEKGKDVELRCDPISGHTALYWYRQSLGQGLEFLIYFQGNSAPDKSGLPSDRFSAERTGGSVSTLTIQRTQQEDSAVYLCASSLEASGTDTQYFGPGTRLTVL.

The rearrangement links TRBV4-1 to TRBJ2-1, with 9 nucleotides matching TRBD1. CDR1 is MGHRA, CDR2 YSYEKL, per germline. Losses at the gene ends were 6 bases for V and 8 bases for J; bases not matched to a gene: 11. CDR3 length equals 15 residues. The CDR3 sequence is CASSHPGQGADEQFF. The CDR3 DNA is TGCGCCAGCAGTCACCCGGGACAGGGCGCCGATGAGCAGTTCTTC.

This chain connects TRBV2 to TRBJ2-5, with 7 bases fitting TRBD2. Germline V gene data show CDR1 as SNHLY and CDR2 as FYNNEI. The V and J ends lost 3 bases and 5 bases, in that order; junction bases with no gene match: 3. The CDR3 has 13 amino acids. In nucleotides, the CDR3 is TGTGCCAGCAGTGAGACTAGCAGGGAGACCCAGTACTTC. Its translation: CASSETSRETQYF.

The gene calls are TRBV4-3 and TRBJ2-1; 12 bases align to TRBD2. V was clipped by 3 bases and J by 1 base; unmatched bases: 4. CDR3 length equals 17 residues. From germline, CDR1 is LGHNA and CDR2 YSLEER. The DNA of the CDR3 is TGCGCCAGCAGCCATTGGACTAGCGGGGTGTCCTACAATGAGCAGTTCTTC. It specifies CASSHWTSGVSYNEQFF.

This CDR3 reads CASSSFPLREDHNEQFF. In DNA, the CDR3 is TGTGCCAGCAGCTCCTTCCCCCTGCGGGAGGACCACAATGAGCAGTTCTTC. This sequence joins TRBV7-8 and TRBJ2-1; 8 bases are shared with TRBD2. V shed 4 bases and J 5 bases; nucleotides not matched to a gene: 13. From germline, CDR1 is SGHVS and CDR2 FQNEAQ. The CDR3 contains 17 residues.

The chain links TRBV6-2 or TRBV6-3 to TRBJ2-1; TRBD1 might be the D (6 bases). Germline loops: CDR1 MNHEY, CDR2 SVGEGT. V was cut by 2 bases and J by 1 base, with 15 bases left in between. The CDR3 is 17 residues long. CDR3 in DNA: TGTGCCAGCAGTTACATCTTCAGGGGCAAGTCCTACAATGAGCAGTTCTTC. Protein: CASSYIFRGKSYNEQFF.

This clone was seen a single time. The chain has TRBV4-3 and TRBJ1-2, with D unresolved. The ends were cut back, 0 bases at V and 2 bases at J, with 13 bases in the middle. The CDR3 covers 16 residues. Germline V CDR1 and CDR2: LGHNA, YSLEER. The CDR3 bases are TGCGCCAGCAGCCAAGATGGAGGCGGGGAGAACTATGGCTACACCTTC. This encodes CASSQDGGGENYGYTF.

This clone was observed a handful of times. CDR3 bases: TGTGCCAGCCGTATCGCCAGCGGGAGAGGCAATGAGCAGTTCTTC. It yields the protein CASRIASGRGNEQFF. This rearrangement joins TRBV6-6 to TRBJ2-1; TRBD2 aligns across 8 bases. The CDR3 extends over 15 amino acids. V trimming: 8 bases; J trimming: 6 bases; junction bases outside the gene matches: 12. Looked up from germline, CDR1 is MNHNY and CDR2 is SVGAGI (reference sequence).

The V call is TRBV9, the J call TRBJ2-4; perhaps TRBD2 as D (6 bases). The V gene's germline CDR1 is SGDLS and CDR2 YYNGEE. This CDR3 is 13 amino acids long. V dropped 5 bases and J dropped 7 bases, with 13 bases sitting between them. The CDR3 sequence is CASSRELKNIQYF. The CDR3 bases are TGTGCCAGCAGTCGGGAGTTAAAGAACATTCAGTACTTC.

The CDR3: CASNRGGRAWSYEQYV. The CDR3 DNA reads TGTGCCAGCAACAGAGGGGGGAGGGCCTGGTCCTACGAGCAGTACGTC. The rearrangement uses TRBV9 and TRBJ2-7; a possible D gene is TRBD2 (7 bases). The V gene lost 6 bases and the J gene lost 1 base, with 20 bases spanning the gap. CDR1 is SGDLS, CDR2 YYNGEE, per germline. This CDR3 spans 16 amino acids.

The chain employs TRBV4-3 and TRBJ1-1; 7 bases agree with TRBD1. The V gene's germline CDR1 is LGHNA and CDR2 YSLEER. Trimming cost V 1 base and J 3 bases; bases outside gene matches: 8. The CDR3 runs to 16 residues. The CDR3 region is CASSQAPGGTDTEAFF. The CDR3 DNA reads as TGCGCCAGCAGCCAAGCGCCCGGTGGGACAGACACTGAAGCTTTCTTT.

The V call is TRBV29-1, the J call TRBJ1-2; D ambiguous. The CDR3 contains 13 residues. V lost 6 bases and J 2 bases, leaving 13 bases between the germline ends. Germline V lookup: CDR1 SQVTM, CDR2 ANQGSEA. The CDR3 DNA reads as TGCAGCGTGCGTGGAGGTAGGAACTATGGCTACACCTTC. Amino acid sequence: CSVRGGRNYGYTF.

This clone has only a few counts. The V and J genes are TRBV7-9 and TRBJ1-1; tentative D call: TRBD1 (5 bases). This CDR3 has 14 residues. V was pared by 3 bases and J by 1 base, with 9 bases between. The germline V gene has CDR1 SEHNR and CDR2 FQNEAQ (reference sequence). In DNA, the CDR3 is TGTGCCAGCAGCTTTGGGGGGACGAACACTGAAGCTTTCTTT. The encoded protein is CASSFGGTNTEAFF.

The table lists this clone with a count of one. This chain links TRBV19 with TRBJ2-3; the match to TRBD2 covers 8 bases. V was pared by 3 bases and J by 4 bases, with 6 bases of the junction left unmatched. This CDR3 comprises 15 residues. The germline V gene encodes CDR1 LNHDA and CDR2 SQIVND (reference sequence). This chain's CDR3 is CASSMGAGVADTQYF. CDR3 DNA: TGTGCCAGTAGTATGGGAGCGGGGGTAGCAGATACGCAGTATTTT.